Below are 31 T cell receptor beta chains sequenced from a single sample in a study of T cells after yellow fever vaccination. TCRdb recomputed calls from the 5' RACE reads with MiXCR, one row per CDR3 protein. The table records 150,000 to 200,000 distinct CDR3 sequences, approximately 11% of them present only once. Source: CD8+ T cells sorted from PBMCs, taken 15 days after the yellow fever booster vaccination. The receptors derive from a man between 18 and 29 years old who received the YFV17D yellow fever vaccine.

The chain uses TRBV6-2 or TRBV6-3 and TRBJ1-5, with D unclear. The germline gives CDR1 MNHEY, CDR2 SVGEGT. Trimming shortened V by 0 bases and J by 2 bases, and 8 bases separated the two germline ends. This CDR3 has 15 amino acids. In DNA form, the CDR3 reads TGTGCCAGCAGTTACTCCCCAGGAGGCAATCAGCCCCAGCATTTT. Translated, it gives CASSYSPGGNQPQHF.

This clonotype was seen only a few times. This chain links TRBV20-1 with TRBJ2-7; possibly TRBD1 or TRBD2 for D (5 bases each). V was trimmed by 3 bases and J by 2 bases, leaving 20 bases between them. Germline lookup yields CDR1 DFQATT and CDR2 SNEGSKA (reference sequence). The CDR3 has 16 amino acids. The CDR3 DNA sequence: TGCAGTGCTAGGCCTCGAGGGACCCCGAACCCCTACGAGCAGTACTTC. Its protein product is CSARPRGTPNPYEQYF.

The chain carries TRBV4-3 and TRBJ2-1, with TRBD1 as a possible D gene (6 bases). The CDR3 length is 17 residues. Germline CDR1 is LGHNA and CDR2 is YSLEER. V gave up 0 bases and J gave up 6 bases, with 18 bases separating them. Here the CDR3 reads CASSQDRGQGFSNEQFF. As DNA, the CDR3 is TGCGCCAGCAGCCAAGATAGAGGGCAGGGGTTTAGCAATGAGCAGTTCTTC.

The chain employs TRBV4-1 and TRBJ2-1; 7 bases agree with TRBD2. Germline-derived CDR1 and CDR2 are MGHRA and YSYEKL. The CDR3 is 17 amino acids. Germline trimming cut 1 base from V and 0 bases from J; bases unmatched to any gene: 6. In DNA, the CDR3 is TGCGCCAGCAGCCAAGGGGAGGGGCTAAACTCCTACAATGAGCAGTTCTTC. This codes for CASSQGEGLNSYNEQFF.

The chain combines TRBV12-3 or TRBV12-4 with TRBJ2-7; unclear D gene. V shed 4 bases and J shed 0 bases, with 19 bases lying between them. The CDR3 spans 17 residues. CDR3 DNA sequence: TGTGCCAGCAGTTCCTCGGCCCTAAGGCTCTACTCCTACGAGCAGTACTTC. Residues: CASSSSALRLYSYEQYF.

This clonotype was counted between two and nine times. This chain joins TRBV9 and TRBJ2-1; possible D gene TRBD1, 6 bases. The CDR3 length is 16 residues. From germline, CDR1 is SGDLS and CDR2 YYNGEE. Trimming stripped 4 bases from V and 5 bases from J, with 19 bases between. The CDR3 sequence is CASSKFQGSTDNEQFF. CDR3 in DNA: TGTGCCAGCAGCAAATTCCAGGGGAGTACCGACAATGAGCAGTTCTTC. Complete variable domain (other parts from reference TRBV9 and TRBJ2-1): DSGVTQTPKHLITATGQRVTLRCSPRSGDLSVYWYQQSLDQGLQFLIQYYNGEERAKGNILERFSAQQFPDLHSELNLSSLELGDSALYFCASSKFQGSTDNEQFFGPGTRLTVL.

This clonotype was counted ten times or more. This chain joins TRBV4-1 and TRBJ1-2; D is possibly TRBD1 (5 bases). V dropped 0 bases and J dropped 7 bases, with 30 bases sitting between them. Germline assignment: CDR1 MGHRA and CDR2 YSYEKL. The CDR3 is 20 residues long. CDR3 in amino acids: CASSQDRGAPTTDHPGGYTF. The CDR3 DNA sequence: TGCGCCAGCAGCCAAGACCGAGGTGCCCCCACGACAGATCATCCTGGTGGCTACACCTTC.

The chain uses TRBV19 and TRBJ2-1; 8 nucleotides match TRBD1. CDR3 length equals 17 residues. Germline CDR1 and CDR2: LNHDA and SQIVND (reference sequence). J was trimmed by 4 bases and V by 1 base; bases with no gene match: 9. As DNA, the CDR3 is TGTGCCAGTAGTATAGGATTGGGGACAGGAGGGTACAATGAGCAGTTCTTC. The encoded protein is CASSIGLGTGGYNEQFF.

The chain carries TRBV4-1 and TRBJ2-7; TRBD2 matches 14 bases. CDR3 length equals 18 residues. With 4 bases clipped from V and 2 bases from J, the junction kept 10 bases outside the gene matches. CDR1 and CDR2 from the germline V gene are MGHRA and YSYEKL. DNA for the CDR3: TGCGCCAGCAGCCCGGGACTAGCGGGGGCTCGTCTAACCTACGAGCAGTACTTC. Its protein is CASSPGLAGARLTYEQYF.

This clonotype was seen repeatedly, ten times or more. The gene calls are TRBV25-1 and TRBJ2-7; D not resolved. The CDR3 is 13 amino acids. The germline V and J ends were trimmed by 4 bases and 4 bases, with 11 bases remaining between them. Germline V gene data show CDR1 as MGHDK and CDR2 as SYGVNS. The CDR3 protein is CASSGETIYEQYF. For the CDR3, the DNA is TGTGCCAGCAGTGGCGAGACGATATACGAGCAGTACTTC.

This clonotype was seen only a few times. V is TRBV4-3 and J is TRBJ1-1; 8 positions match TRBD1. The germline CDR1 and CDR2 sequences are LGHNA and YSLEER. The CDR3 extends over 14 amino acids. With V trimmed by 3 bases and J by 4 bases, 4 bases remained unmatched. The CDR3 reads CASSHTGGITEAFF. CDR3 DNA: TGCGCCAGCAGCCACACAGGGGGGATCACTGAAGCTTTCTTT.

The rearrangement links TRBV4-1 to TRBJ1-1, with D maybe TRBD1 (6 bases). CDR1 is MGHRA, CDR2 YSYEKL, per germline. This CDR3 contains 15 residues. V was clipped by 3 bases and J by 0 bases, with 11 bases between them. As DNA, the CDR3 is TGCGCCAGCAGCCAGCCAACAGGGATGAACACTGAAGCTTTCTTT. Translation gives CASSQPTGMNTEAFF.

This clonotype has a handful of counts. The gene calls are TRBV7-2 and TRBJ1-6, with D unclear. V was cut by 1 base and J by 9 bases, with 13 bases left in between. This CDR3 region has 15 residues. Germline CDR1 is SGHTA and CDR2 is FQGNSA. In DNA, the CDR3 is TGTGCCAGCAGCTTAGTGCCCCTATCCGGTTCACCCCTCCACTTT. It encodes CASSLVPLSGSPLHF. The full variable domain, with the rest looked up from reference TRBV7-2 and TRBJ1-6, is GAGVSQSPSNKVTEKGKDVELRCDPISGHTALYWYRQSLGQGLEFLIYFQGNSAPDKSGLPSDRFSAERTGGSVSTLTIQRTQQEDSAVYLCASSLVPLSGSPLHFGNGTRLTVT.

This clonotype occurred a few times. The CDR3 region has the DNA TGTGCCAGCAGCCAAGAACCCCAGGGGGCGATGGGAAACACCATATATTTT. Protein sequence: CASSQEPQGAMGNTIYF. The chain combines TRBV4-2 with TRBJ1-3, with 8 positions matching TRBD1. This CDR3 spans 17 amino acids. Germline trimming cut 0 bases from V and 4 bases from J; bases unmatched to any gene: 8. Germline CDR1 reads LGHNA; CDR2 reads YNFKEQ.

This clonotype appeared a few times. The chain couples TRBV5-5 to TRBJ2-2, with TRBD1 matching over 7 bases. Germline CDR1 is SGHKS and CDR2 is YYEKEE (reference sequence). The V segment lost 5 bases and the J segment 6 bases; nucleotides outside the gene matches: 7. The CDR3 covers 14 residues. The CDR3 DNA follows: TGTGCCAGCAGAACTGGACAGGCCTCCGGGGAGCTGTTTTTT. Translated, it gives CASRTGQASGELFF.

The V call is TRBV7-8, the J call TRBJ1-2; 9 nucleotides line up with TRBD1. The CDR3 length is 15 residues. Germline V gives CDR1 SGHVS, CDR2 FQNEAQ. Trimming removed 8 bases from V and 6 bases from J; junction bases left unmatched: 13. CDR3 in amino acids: CASFNVGQGRNGYTF. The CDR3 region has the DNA TGTGCCAGCTTCAACGTGGGACAGGGCCGGAATGGCTACACCTTC.

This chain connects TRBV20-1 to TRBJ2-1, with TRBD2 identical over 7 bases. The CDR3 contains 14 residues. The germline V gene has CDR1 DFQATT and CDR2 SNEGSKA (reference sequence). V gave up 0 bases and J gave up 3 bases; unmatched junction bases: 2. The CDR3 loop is CSARERGNYNEQFF. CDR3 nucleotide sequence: TGCAGTGCTAGAGAGCGGGGGAACTACAATGAGCAGTTCTTC.

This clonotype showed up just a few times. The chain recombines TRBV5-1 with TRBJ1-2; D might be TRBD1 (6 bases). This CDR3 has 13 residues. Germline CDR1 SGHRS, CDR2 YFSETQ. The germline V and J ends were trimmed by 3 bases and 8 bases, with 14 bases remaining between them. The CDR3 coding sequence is TGCGCCAGCAGCTCCGCGGGGGGGGCAGGCTACACCTTC. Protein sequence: CASSSAGGAGYTF.

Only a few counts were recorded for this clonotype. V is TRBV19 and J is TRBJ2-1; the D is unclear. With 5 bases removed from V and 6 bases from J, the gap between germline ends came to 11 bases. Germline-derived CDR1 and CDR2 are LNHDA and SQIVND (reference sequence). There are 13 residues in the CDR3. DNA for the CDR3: TGTGCCAGTAGTGGATCGGCTACCAATGAGCAGTTCTTC. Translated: CASSGSATNEQFF.

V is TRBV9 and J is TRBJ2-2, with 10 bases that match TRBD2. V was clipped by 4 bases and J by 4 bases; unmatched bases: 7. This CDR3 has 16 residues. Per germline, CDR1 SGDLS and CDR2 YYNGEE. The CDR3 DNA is TGTGCCAGCAGCTTTCGACTAGCGGGTGTCACCGGGGAGCTGTTTTTT. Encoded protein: CASSFRLAGVTGELFF.

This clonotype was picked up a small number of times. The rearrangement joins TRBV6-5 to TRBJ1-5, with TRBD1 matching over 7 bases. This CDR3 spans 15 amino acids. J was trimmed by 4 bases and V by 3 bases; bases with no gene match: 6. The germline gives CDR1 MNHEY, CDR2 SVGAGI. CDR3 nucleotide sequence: TGTGCCAGCAGTTATCGACAGGGATCAAATCAGCCCCAGCATTTT. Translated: CASSYRQGSNQPQHF.

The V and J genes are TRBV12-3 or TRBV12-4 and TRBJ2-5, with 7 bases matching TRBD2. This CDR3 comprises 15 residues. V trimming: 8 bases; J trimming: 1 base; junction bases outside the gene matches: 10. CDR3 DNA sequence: TGTGCCAGCTCCCCCGGGGGGACCCTCCAAGAGACCCAGTACTTC. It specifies CASSPGGTLQETQYF.

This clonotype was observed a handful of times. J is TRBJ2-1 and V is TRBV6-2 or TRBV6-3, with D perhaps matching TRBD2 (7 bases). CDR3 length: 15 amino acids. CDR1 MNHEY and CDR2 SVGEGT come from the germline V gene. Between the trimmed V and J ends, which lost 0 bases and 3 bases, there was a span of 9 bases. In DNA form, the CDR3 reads TGTGCCAGCAGTTACTCCGGGGGGCTCTACAATGAGCAGTTCTTC. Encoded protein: CASSYSGGLYNEQFF.

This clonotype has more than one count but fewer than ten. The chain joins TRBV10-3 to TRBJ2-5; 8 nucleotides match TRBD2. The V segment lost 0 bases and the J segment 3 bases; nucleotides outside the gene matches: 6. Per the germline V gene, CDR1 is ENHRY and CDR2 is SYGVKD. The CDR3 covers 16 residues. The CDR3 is CAISESQTGGEETQYF. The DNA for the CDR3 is TGTGCCATCAGTGAGTCGCAGACGGGGGGGGAAGAGACCCAGTACTTC.

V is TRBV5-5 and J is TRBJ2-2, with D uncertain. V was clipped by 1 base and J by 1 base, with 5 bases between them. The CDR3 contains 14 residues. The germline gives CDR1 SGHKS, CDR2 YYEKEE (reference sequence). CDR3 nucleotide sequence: TGTGCCAGCAGCTTGTGGAAGAACACCGGGGAGCTGTTTTTT. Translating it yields CASSLWKNTGELFF.

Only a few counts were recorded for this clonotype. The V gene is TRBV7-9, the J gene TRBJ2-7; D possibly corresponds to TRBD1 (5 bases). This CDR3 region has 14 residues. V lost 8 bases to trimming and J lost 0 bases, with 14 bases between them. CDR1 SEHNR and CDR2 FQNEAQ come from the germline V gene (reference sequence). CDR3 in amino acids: CASYRWGLSYEQYV. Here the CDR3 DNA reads TGTGCCAGCTACAGATGGGGCCTCTCCTACGAGCAGTACGTC.

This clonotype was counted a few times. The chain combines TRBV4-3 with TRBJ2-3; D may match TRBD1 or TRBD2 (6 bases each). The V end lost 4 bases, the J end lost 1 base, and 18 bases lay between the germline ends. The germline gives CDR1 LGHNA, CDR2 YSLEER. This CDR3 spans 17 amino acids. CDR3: CASSRKTRGAGTDTQYF. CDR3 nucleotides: TGCGCCAGCAGCCGCAAGACTAGGGGGGCTGGCACAGATACGCAGTATTTT.

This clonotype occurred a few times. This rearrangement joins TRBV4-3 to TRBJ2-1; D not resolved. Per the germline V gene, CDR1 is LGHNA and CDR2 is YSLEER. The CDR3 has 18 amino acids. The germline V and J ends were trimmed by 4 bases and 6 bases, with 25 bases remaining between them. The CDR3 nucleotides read TGCGCCAGCAGCCGAGGTCGGGTTACGGGCCCTGAAGGCAATGAGCAGTTCTTC. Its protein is CASSRGRVTGPEGNEQFF.

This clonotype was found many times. CDR3 protein: CASGITGDGYTF. Written as DNA, the CDR3 is TGTGCCAGCGGGATTACAGGGGACGGCTACACCTTC. The V gene is TRBV12-3 or TRBV12-4, the J gene TRBJ1-2; 7 bases agree with TRBD1. The ends lost 8 bases at V and 8 bases at J; junction bases unmatched: 8. The CDR3 sequence is 12 residues long.

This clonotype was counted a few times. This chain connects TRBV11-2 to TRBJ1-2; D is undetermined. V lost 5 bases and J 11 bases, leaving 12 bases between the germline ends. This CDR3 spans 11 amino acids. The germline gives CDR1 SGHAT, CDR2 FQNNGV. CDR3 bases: TGTGCCAGCAGCCCTCCTGGTTTTTACACCTTC. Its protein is CASSPPGFYTF.

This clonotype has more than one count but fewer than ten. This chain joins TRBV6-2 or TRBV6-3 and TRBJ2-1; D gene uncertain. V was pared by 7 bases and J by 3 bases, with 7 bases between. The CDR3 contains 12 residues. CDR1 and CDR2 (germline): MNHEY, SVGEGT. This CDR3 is CASIRSYNEQFF. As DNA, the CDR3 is TGTGCCAGCATCCGAAGCTACAATGAGCAGTTCTTC.